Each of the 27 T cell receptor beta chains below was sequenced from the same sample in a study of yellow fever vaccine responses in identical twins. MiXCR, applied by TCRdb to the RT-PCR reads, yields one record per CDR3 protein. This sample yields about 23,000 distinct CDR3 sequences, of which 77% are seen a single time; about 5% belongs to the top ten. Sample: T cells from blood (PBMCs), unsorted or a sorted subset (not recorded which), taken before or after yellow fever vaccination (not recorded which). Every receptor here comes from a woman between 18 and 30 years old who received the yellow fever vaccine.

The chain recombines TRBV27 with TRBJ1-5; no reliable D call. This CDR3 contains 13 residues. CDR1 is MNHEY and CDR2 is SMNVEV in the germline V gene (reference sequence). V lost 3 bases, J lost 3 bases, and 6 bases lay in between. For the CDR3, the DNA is TGTGCCAGCAGTTTGGCAGACAATCAGCCCCAGCATTTT. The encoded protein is CASSLADNQPQHF.

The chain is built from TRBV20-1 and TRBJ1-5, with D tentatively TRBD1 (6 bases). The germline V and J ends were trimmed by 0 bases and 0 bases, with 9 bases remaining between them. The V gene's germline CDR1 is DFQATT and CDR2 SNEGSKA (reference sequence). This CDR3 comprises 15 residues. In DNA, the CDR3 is TGCAGTGCTAGAGATGGGACAACTAGCAATCAGCCCCAGCATTTT. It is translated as CSARDGTTSNQPQHF.

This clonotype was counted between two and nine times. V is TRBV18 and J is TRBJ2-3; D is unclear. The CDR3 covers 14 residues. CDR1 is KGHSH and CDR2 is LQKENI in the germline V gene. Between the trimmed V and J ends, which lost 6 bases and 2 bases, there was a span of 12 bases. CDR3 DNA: TGTGCCAGCTCCCCGTCTGCCCCCACAGATACGCAGTATTTT. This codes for CASSPSAPTDTQYF.

The CDR3 spells CATLGREYNEQFF. Written as DNA, the CDR3 is TGTGCCACCCTCGGACGGGAGTACAATGAGCAGTTCTTC. The chain employs TRBV19 and TRBJ2-1; TRBD2 might be the D (6 bases). CDR3 size: 13 residues. Looked up from germline, CDR1 is LNHDA and CDR2 is SQIVND (reference sequence). V lost 10 bases and J lost 4, with 14 bases in between.

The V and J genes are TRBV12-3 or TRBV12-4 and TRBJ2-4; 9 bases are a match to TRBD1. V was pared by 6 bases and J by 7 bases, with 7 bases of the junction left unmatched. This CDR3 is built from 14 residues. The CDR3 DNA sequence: TGTGCCAGCAGCCACGGGACAGGGATGAACATTCAGTACTTC. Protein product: CASSHGTGMNIQYF.

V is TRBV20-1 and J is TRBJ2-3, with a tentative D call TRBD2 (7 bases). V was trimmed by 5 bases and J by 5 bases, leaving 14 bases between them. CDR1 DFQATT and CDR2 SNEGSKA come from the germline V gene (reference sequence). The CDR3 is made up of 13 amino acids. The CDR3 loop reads CSAPLGGRDTQYF. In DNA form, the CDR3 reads TGCAGTGCTCCCCTCGGGGGGCGAGATACGCAGTATTTT.

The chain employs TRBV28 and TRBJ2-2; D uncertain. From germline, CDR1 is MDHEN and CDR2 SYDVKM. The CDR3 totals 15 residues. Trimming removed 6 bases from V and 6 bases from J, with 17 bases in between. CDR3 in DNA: TGTGCCAGCAGCCCTGGTGTAATCGGAGCCGGGGAGCTGTTTTTT. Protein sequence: CASSPGVIGAGELFF.

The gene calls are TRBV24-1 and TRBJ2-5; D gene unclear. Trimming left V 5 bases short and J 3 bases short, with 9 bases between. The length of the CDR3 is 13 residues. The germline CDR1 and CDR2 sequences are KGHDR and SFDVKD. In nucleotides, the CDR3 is TGTGCCACCAGTGCTCAAGCGAAAGAGACCCAGTACTTC. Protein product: CATSAQAKETQYF.

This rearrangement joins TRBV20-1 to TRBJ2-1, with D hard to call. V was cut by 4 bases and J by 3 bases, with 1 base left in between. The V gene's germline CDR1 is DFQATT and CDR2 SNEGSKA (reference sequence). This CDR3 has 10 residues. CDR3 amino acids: CSAIYNEQFF. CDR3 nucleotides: TGCAGTGCTATCTACAATGAGCAGTTCTTC.

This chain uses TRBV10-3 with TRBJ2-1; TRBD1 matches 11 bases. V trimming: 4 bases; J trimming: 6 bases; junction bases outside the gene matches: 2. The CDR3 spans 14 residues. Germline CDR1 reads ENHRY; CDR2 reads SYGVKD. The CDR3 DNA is TGTGCCATCAGTGGGGGACAGGGGGGCAATGAGCAGTTCTTC. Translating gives CAISGGQGGNEQFF.

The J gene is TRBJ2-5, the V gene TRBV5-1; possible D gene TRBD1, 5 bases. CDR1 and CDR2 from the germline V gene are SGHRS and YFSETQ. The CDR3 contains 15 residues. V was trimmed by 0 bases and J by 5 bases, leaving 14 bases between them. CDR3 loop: CASSLALVGVETQYF. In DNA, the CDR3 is TGCGCCAGCAGCTTGGCTCTGGTAGGGGTGGAGACCCAGTACTTC.

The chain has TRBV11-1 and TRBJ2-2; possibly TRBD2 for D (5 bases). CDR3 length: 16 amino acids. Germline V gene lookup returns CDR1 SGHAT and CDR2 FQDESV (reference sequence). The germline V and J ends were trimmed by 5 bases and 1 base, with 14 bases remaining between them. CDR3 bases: TGTGCCAGCAGCCCCCTTCGGAGCGGGAACACCGGGGAGCTGTTTTTT. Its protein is CASSPLRSGNTGELFF.

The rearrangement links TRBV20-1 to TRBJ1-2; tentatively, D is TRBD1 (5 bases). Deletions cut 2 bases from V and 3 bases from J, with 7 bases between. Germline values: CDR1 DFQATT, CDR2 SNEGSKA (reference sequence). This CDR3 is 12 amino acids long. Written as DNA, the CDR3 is TGCAGTGCTAGACAGGGAGACTATGGCTACACCTTC. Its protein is CSARQGDYGYTF.

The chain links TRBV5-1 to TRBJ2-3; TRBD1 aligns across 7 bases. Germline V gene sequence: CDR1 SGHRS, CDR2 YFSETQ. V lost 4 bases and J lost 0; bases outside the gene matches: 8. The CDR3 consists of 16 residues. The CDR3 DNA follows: TGCGCCAGCAGCCGACAAGGACAGGCGAGCACAGATACGCAGTATTTT. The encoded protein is CASSRQGQASTDTQYF.

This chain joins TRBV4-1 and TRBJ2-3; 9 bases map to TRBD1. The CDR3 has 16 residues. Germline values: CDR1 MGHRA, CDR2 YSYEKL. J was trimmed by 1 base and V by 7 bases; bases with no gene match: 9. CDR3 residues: CASTPGTGKGTDTQYF. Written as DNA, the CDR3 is TGCGCCAGCACACCCGGGACAGGGAAAGGCACAGATACGCAGTATTTT.

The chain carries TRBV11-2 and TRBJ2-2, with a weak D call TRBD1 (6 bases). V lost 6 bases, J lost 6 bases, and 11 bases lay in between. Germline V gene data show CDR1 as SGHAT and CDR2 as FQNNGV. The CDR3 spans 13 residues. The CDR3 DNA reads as TGTGCCAGCAGTCCGACAGGCCCCGGGGAGCTGTTTTTT. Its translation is CASSPTGPGELFF. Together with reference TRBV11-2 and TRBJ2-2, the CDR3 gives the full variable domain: EAGVAQSPRYKIIEKRQSVAFWCNPISGHATLYWYQQILGQGPKLLIQFQNNGVVDDSQLPKDRFSAERLKGVDSTLKIQPAKLEDSAVYLCASSPTGPGELFFGEGSRLTVL.

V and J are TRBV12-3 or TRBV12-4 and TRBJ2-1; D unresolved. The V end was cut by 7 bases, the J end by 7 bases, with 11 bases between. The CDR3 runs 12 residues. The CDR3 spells CASMSSGNEQFF. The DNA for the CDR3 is TGTGCCAGCATGTCCAGTGGGAATGAGCAGTTCTTC.

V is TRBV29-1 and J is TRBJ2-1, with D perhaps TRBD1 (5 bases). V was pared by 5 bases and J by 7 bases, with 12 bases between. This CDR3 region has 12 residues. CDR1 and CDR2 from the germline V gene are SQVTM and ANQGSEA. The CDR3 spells CSVSRARNEQFF. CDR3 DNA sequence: TGCAGCGTTTCCAGGGCGAGGAATGAGCAGTTCTTC.

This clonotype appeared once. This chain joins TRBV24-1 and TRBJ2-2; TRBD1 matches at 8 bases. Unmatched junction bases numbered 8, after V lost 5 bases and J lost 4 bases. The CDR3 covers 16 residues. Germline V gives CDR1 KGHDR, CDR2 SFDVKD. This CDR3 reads CATSAEDRAPTGELFF. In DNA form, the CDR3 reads TGTGCCACCAGTGCAGAGGACAGGGCCCCCACCGGGGAGCTGTTTTTT.

CDR3 sequence: CSARGQGSYEQYF. The CDR3, as DNA: TGCAGTGCTAGGGGTCAGGGCTCCTACGAGCAGTACTTC. The V call is TRBV20-1, the J call TRBJ2-7; possible D gene TRBD1, 5 bases. This CDR3 spans 13 amino acids. The V gene lost 3 bases and the J gene lost 0 bases, with 9 bases spanning the gap. Germline-derived CDR1 and CDR2 are DFQATT and SNEGSKA (reference sequence).

DNA for the CDR3: TGCGCCAGCAACTACAAACTAAGTTTTGTCAATGAGCAGTTCTTC. This encodes CASNYKLSFVNEQFF. The chain links TRBV5-1 to TRBJ2-1, with D uncertain. Trimming stripped 6 bases from V and 6 bases from J, with 19 bases between. In germline, CDR1 is SGHRS, CDR2 YFSETQ. This CDR3 has 15 residues.

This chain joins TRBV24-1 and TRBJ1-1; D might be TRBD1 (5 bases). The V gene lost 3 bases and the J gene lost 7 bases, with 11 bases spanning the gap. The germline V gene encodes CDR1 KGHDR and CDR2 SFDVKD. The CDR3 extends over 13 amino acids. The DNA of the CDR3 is TGTGCCACCAGTGATGAACGGGACGGTGAAGCTTTCTTT. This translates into CATSDERDGEAFF.

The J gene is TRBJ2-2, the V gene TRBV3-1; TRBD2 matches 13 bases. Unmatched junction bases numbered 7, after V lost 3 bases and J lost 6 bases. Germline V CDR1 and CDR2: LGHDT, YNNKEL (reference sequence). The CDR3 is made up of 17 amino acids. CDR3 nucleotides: TGTGCCAGCAGCCATGGGAAACTAGCGGGAGGGCCCGGGGAGCTGTTTTTT. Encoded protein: CASSHGKLAGGPGELFF.

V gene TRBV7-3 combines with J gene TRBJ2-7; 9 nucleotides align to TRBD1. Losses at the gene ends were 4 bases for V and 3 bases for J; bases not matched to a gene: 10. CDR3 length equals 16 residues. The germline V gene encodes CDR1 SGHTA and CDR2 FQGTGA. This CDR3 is CASSSSPGTGLYEQYF. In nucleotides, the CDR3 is TGTGCCAGCAGCTCTTCACCCGGGACAGGGCTCTACGAGCAGTACTTC. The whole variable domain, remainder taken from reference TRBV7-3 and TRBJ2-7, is GAGVSQTPSNKVTEKGKYVELRCDPISGHTALYWYRQSLGQGPEFLIYFQGTGAADDSGLPNDRFFAVRPEGSVSTLKIQRTERGDSAVYLCASSSSPGTGLYEQYFGPGTRLTVT.

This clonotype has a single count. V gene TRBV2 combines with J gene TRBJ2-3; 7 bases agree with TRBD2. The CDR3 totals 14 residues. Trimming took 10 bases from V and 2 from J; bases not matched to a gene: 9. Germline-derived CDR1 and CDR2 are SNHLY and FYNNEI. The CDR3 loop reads CATGGTLVTDTQYF. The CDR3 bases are TGTGCCACCGGGGGGACTCTCGTCACAGATACGCAGTATTTT.

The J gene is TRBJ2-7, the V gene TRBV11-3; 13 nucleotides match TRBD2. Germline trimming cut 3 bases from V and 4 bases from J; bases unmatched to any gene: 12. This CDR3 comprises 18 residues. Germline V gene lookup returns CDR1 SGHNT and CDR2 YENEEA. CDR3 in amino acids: CASSFTSGRAVVPYEQYF. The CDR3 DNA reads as TGTGCCAGCAGCTTTACTAGCGGGAGGGCCGTAGTGCCTTACGAGCAGTACTTC.

The CDR3 sequence is CASGRLASSTDTQYF. The CDR3 DNA follows: TGTGCCAGCGGGAGACTAGCGTCTAGCACAGATACGCAGTATTTT. The chain uses TRBV2 and TRBJ2-3; 8 bases fit TRBD2. The V gene's germline CDR1 is SNHLY and CDR2 FYNNEI. Trimming cost V 8 bases and J 0 bases; bases outside gene matches: 7. CDR3 size: 15 residues.